This T cell receptor beta chain was captured by sequencing in a study of T-cell memory formation after mild COVID-19. On the study more broadly: Largely donor-specific TCR clusters were found.

The study, taken as a whole, reports: CD4+ bias marked clones expanding day 15 to 37, unlike balanced contracting clones.

Trimming shortened V by 3 bases and J by 8 bases, and 16 bases separated the two germline ends. Germline V lookup: CDR1 KGHDR, CDR2 SFDVKD. The CDR3 loop spans 15 amino acids. TCRdb re-called the 5' RACE reads through MiXCR, storing one row per CDR3 protein. In the table there are 350,000 to 400,000 distinct CDR3 sequences, under 25% of which are singletons. This clonotype was counted only a few times. What it binds is unknown. The chain uses TRBV24-1 and TRBJ2-1; D is perhaps TRBD2 (6 bases). Sample: PBMCs or a T cell subset sorted from them (not recorded which). This clonotype originated in an adult woman who had mild COVID-19 (a few samples of this study predate the infection). Cell type and time point are not known. CDR3 loop: CATSDRSGYRHEQFF. CDR3 nucleotide sequence: TGTGCCACCAGTGATCGGAGCGGGTATAGGCATGAGCAGTTCTTC.